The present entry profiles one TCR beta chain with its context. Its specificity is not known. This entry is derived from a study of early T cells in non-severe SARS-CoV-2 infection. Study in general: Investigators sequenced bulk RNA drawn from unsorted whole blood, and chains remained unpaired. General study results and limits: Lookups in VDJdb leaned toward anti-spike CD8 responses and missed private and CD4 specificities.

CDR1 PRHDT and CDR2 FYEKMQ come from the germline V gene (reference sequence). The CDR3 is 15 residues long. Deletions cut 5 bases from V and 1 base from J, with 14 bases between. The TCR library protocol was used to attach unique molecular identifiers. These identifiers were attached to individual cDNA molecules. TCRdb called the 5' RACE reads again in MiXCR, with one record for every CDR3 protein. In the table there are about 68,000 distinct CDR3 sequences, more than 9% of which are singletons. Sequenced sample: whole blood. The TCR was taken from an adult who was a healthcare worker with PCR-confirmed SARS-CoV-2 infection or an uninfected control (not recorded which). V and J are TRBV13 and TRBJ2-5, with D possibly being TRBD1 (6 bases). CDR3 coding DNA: TGTGCCAGCAGCCTCACCGGACAGTTCCAAGAGACCCAGTACTTC. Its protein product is CASSLTGQFQETQYF.